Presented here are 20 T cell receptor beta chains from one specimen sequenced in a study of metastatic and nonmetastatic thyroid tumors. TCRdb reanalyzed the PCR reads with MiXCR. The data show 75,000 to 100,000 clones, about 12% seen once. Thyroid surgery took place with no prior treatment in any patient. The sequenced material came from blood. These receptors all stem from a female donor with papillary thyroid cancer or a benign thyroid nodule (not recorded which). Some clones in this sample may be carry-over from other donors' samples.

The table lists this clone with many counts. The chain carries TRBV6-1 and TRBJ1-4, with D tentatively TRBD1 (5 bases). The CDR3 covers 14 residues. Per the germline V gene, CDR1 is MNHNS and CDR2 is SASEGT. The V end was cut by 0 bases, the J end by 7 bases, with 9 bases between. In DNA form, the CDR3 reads TGTGCCAGCAGTGAAGCGGGGGGAGGTGAAAAACTGTTTTTT. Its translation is CASSEAGGGEKLFF.

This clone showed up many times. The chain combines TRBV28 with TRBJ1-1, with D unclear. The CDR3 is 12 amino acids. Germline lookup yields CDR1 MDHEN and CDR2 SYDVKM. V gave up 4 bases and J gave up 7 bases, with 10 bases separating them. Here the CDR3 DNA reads TGTGCCAGCAGTTCCTTCCTCGGTGAAGCTTTCTTT. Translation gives CASSSFLGEAFF.

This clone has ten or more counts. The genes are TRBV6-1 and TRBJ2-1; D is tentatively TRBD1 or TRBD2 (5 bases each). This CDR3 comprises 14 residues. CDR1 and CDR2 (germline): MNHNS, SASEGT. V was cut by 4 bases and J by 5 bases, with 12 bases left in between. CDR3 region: CASSAGRVNNEQFF. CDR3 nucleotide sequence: TGTGCCAGCAGTGCGGGACGGGTAAACAATGAGCAGTTCTTC.

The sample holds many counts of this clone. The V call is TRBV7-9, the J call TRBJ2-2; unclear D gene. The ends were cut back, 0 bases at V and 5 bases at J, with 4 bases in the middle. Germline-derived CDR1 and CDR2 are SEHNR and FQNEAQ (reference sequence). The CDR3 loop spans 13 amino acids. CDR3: CASSLAGTGELFF. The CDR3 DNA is TGTGCCAGCAGCTTAGCAGGGACCGGGGAGCTGTTTTTT.

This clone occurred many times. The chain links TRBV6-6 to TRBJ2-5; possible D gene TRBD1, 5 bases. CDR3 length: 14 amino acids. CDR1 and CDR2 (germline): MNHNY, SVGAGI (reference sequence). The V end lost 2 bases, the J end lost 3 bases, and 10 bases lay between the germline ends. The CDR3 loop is CASSYGQGKETQYF. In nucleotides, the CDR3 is TGTGCCAGCAGTTACGGACAAGGAAAAGAGACCCAGTACTTC.

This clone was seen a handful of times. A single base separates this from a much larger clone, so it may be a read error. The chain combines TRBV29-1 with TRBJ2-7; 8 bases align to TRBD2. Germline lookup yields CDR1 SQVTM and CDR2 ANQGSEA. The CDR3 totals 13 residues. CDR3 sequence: CSYLGAGAYEQHF. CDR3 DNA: TGCAGCTATCTAGGAGCGGGAGCTTACGAGCAGCACTTC.

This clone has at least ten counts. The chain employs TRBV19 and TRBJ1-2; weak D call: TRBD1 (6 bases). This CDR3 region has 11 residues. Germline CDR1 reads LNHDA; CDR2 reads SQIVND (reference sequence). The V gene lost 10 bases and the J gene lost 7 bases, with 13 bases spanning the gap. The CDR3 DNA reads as TGTGCCACATCACAGGGACTTGGCTACACCTTC. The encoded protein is CATSQGLGYTF.

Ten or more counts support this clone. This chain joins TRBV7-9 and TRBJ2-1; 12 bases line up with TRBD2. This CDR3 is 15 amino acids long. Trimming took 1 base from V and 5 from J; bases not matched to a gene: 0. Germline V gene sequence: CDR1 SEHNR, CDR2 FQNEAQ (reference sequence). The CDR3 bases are TGTGCCAGCAGCTTAGGACTAGCGGGAGACAATGAGCAGTTCTTC. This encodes CASSLGLAGDNEQFF.

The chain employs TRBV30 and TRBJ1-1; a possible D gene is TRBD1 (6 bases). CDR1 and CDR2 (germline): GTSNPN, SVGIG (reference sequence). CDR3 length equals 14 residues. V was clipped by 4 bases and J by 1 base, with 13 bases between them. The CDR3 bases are TGTGCCTGGATCGGGGGGCTGAAGAACACTGAAGCTTTCTTT. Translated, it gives CAWIGGLKNTEAFF.

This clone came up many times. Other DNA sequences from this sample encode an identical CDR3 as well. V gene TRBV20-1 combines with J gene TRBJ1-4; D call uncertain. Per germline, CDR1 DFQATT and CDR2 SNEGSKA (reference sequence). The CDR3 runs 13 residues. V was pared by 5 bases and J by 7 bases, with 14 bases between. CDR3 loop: CSARDGYFEKLFF. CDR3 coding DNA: TGCAGTGCTCGTGACGGCTATTTTGAAAAACTGTTTTTT.

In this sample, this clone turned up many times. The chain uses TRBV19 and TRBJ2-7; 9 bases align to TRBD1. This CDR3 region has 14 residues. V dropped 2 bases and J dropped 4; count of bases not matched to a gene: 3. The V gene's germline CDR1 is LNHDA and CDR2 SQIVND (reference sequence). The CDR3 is CASSIQQGAYEQYF. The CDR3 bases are TGTGCCAGTAGTATACAACAGGGGGCATACGAGCAGTACTTC.

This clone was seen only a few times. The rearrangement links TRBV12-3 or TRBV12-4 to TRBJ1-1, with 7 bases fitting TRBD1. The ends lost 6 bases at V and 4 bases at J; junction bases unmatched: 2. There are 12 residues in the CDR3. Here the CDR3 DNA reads TGTGCCAGCAGCTCAGGGGGCACTGAAGCTTTCTTT. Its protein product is CASSSGGTEAFF.

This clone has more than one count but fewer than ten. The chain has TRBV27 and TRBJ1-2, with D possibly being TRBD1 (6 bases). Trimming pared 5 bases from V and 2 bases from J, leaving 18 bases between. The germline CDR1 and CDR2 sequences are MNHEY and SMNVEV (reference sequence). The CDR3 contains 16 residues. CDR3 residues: CASSPFSTGLNYGYTF. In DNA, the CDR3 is TGTGCCAGCAGTCCCTTTTCGACAGGTTTAAACTATGGCTACACCTTC.

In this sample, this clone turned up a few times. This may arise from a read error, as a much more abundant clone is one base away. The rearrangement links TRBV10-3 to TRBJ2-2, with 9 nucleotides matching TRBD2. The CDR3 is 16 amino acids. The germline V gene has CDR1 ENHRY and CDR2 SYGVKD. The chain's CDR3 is CAISPSGTSNTGQLFF. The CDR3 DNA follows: TGTGCCATCAGTCCTAGCGGGACCTCAAACACCGGGCAGCTGTTTTTT.

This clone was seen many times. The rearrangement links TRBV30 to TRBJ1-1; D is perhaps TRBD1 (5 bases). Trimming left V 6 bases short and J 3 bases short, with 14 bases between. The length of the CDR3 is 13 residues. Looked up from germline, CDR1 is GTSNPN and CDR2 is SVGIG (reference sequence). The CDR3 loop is CACTRRDYTEAFF. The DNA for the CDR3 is TGTGCCTGTACACGCAGGGATTACACTGAAGCTTTCTTT.

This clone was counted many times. This CDR3 reads CSAKVSWGQGAEGYTF. Here the CDR3 DNA reads TGCAGTGCTAAAGTCAGTTGGGGACAGGGGGCGGAGGGCTACACCTTC. V and J are TRBV20-1 and TRBJ1-2; 12 bases are shared with TRBD1. This CDR3 spans 16 amino acids. The trim removed 4 bases at V and 8 bases at J, leaving 14 bases unmatched. Germline CDR1 is DFQATT and CDR2 is SNEGSKA (reference sequence).

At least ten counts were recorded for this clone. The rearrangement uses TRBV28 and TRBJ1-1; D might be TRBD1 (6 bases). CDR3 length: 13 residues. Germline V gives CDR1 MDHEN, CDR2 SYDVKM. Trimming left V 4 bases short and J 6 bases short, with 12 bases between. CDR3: CASSYRGFSEAFF. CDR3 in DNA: TGTGCCAGCAGTTATAGGGGGTTCTCTGAAGCTTTCTTT.

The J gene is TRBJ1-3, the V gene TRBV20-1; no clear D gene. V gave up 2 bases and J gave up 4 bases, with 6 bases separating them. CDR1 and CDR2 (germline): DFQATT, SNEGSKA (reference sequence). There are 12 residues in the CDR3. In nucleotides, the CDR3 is TGCAGTGCTAGATTCTCCGGAAACACCATATATTTT. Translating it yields CSARFSGNTIYF.

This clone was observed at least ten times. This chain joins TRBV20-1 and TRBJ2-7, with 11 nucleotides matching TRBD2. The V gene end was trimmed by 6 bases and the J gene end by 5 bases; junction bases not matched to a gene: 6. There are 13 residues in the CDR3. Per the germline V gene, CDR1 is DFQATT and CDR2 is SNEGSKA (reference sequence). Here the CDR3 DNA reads TGCAGTGCCCAACTAGCGGGAGACGACGAGCAGTACTTC. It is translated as CSAQLAGDDEQYF.

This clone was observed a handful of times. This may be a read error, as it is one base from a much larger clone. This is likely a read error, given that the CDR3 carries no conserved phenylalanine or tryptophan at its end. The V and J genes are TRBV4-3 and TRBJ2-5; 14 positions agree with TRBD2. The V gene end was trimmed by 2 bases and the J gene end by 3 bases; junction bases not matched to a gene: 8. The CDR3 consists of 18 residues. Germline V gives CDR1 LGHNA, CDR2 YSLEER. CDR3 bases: TGCGCCAGCAGCCAAATCGCCCTGGGACTAGCGGGAGAAGAGACCCAGTACCTC. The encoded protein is CASSQIALGLAGEETQYL.